There are many counts of the clone carrying this T cell receptor (beta chain). Its antigen is unknown. Source material was 2 million unsorted PBMCs, stored at -80 °C in RNAlater. This sample is drawn from a study of neurological immune-mediated disorders. Study-wide results and limits: Multiple sclerosis was found to have the least TCR clonal expansion, below healthy controls, and HTLV-1-associated myelopathy the most.

The cDNA came from 5'RACE, which used 10-nucleotide random UMIs. TCRdb ran MiXCR on the 5' RACE reads and lists one entry per CDR3 protein. The sample consists of over 60,000 distinct CDR3 sequences, about 5% of them appearing once. This CDR3 contains 13 residues. V was clipped by 6 bases and J by 0 bases, with 10 bases between them. Germline V CDR1 and CDR2: DFQATT, SNEGSKA (reference sequence). Input material: PBMCs. The chain employs TRBV20-1 and TRBJ2-3; no firm D call. The TCR originated in a woman between 25 and 40 years old with multiple sclerosis. CDR3: CSAPFGSTDTQYF. CDR3 sequence (DNA): TGCAGTGCCCCTTTCGGGAGCACAGATACGCAGTATTTT.